This is a list of T cell receptor beta chains from one sample in a study of vaccination effects on CD4 cells after COVID-19. No antigen is known for these receptors. Measured with immunoSEQ multiplex PCR; TCRdb has only the in-frame clones, and not every one. The data show more than 60,000 clones, with about 69% seen just once and roughly 25% held by the top ten. The sample consisted of CD4+ T cells from PBMCs cultured without peptide, taken before COVID-19 vaccination. The receptors stem from a human donor who had a prior SARS-CoV-2 infection. Each CDR3 is given with its conserved first and last residue. The D gene is left open where the match is weak. Clone size is shown for a subset of rows, as once, few, many or a class of expanded clone.

CDR3 protein: CASSPGLTSSPSYNEQFF
CDR3 DNA: TGTGCCAGCAGCCCGGGACTAACCTCCAGCCCCTCCTACAATGAGCAGTTCTTC
V gene: TRBV11-3
CDR3 length: 18
J gene: TRBJ2-1
D gene: TRBD2
clone size: -

CDR3 protein: CASSLVGGGPPGGANVLTF
CDR3 DNA: TGCGCCAGCAGCTTGGTCGGAGGTGGGCCGCCGGGGGGGGCCAACGTCCTGACTTTC
V gene: TRBV5-1
CDR3 length: 19
J gene: TRBJ2-6
D gene: -
clone size: -

CDR3 protein: CASSETRNYGYTF
CDR3 DNA: TGTGCCAGCAGTGAAACCAGAAACTATGGCTACACCTTC
V gene: TRBV2
CDR3 length: 13
J gene: TRBJ1-2
D gene: -
clone size: -

CDR3 protein: CASRLPGQTNSPLHF
CDR3 DNA: TGTGCAAGTCGCTTACCGGGACAGACAAATTCACCCCTCCACTTT
V gene: TRBV12-2
CDR3 length: 15
J gene: TRBJ1-6
D gene: -
clone size: -

CDR3 protein: CASSSQGEDTQYF
CDR3 DNA: TGCGCCAGCAGCTCCCAGGGGGAAGATACGCAGTATTTT
V gene: TRBV5-1
CDR3 length: 13
J gene: TRBJ2-3
D gene: TRBD1
clone size: few

CDR3 protein: CASSFFSGEQFF
CDR3 DNA: TGTGCCAGCAGCTTTTTTAGCGGTGAGCAGTTCTTC
V gene: TRBV5-5
CDR3 length: 12
J gene: TRBJ2-1
D gene: -
clone size: -

CDR3 protein: CASSLDLWGLGYGYTF
CDR3 DNA: TGTGCCAGCAGCTTAGATTTGTGGGGCCTTGGCTATGGCTACACCTTC
V gene: TRBV7-9
CDR3 length: 16
J gene: TRBJ1-2
D gene: -
clone size: -

CDR3 protein: CASKKQPSYEQYF
CDR3 DNA: TGTGCCAGCAAGAAACAGCCTTCCTACGAGCAGTACTTC
V gene: TRBV2
CDR3 length: 13
J gene: TRBJ2-7
D gene: -
clone size: -

CDR3 protein: CASSLAGLATEAFF
CDR3 DNA: TGCGCCAGCAGCTTGGCGGGGTTGGCCACTGAAGCTTTCTTT
V gene: TRBV5-1
CDR3 length: 14
J gene: TRBJ1-1
D gene: -
clone size: -

CDR3 protein: CASSSSMWSEQYF
CDR3 DNA: TGTGCCAGCAGTTCGTCTATGTGGTCCGAGCAGTACTTC
V gene: TRBV6-6
CDR3 length: 13
J gene: TRBJ2-7
D gene: -
clone size: -

CDR3 protein: CASSLYGPGQLNSPLHF
CDR3 DNA: TGTGCCAGCAGTTTATATGGGCCTGGGCAGTTAAATTCACCCCTCCACTTT
V gene: TRBV28
CDR3 length: 17
J gene: TRBJ1-6
D gene: -
clone size: -

CDR3 protein: CASSLLEAGYNEQFF
CDR3 DNA: TGCGCCAGCAGCTTGCTGGAGGCAGGCTACAATGAGCAGTTCTTC
V gene: TRBV5-1
CDR3 length: 15
J gene: TRBJ2-1
D gene: -
clone size: once

CDR3 protein: CASSSHGTLNTEAFF
CDR3 DNA: TGCGCCAGCAGCTCCCACGGGACCCTGAACACTGAAGCTTTCTTT
V gene: TRBV5-1
CDR3 length: 15
J gene: TRBJ1-1
D gene: -
clone size: -

CDR3 protein: CASSQDSGAGTQYF
CDR3 DNA: TGTGCCAGCAGCCAAGATTCCGGAGCTGGGACCCAGTACTTC
V gene: TRBV3-1/TRBV3-2
CDR3 length: 14
J gene: TRBJ2-5
D gene: -
clone size: -

CDR3 protein: CASSQEQGWDTGELFF
CDR3 DNA: TGTGCCAGCAGCCAAGAGCAGGGGTGGGACACCGGGGAGCTGTTTTTT
V gene: TRBV3-1/TRBV3-2
CDR3 length: 16
J gene: TRBJ2-2
D gene: -
clone size: -

CDR3 protein: CSVDEGRATDTQYF
CDR3 DNA: TGCAGCGTTGACGAGGGCAGGGCGACAGATACGCAGTATTTT
V gene: TRBV29-1
CDR3 length: 14
J gene: TRBJ2-3
D gene: -
clone size: once

CDR3 protein: CASSQGDRGMEAFF
CDR3 DNA: TGTGCCAGCAGCCAAGGGGACAGGGGTATGGAAGCTTTCTTT
V gene: TRBV3-1/TRBV3-2
CDR3 length: 14
J gene: TRBJ1-1
D gene: TRBD1
clone size: -

CDR3 protein: CASRDQAGGPADTQYF
CDR3 DNA: TGCGCCAGCAGGGACCAAGCGGGGGGGCCGGCAGATACGCAGTATTTT
V gene: TRBV5-1
CDR3 length: 16
J gene: TRBJ2-3
D gene: TRBD2
clone size: -

CDR3 protein: CASSLSLSGQANTGELFF
CDR3 DNA: TGCGCCAGCAGCTTGTCCCTATCGGGCCAGGCGAACACCGGGGAGCTGTTTTTT
V gene: TRBV5-1
CDR3 length: 18
J gene: TRBJ2-2
D gene: -
clone size: -

CDR3 protein: CASSIEGGQGIAGANVLTF
CDR3 DNA: TGTGCCAGTAGTATAGAAGGGGGACAGGGGATAGCTGGGGCCAACGTCCTGACTTTC
V gene: TRBV19
CDR3 length: 19
J gene: TRBJ2-6
D gene: TRBD1
clone size: -

CDR3 protein: CASSHQGGLEQFF
CDR3 DNA: TGTGCCAGCAGCCATCAGGGAGGGCTTGAGCAGTTCTTC
V gene: TRBV5-4
CDR3 length: 13
J gene: TRBJ2-1
D gene: TRBD2
clone size: -

CDR3 protein: CASSVRQDYEQYF
CDR3 DNA: TGCGCCAGCAGCGTTCGACAGGACTACGAGCAGTACTTC
V gene: TRBV5-1
CDR3 length: 13
J gene: TRBJ2-7
D gene: -
clone size: few

CDR3 protein: CASRLMTSGRPDTQYF
CDR3 DNA: TGTGCCAGCAGACTAATGACTAGCGGGAGACCAGATACGCAGTATTTT
V gene: TRBV21-1
CDR3 length: 16
J gene: TRBJ2-3
D gene: -
clone size: few

CDR3 protein: CASSVAAGIVEAFF
CDR3 DNA: TGTGCCAGCAGCGTAGCGGCCGGGATTGTTGAAGCTTTCTTT
V gene: TRBV7-2
CDR3 length: 14
J gene: TRBJ1-1
D gene: -
clone size: few

CDR3 protein: CASSQAGGVTEAFF
CDR3 DNA: TGCGCCAGCAGCCAAGCAGGGGGCGTCACTGAAGCTTTCTTT
V gene: TRBV4-1
CDR3 length: 14
J gene: TRBJ1-1
D gene: TRBD1
clone size: few

CDR3 protein: CASSLMVRAGGVEQYF
CDR3 DNA: TGTGCCAGCAGTTTAATGGTCAGGGCAGGGGGCGTCGAGCAGTACTTC
V gene: TRBV28
CDR3 length: 16
J gene: TRBJ2-7
D gene: TRBD1
clone size: once

CDR3 protein: CASSKGHIYGYTF
CDR3 DNA: TGTGCCAGCAGTAAGGGACACATCTATGGCTACACCTTC
V gene: TRBV28
CDR3 length: 13
J gene: TRBJ1-2
D gene: -
clone size: -

CDR3 protein: CASRDGNNSPLHF
CDR3 DNA: TGTGCCAGCAGGGACGGTAATAATTCACCCCTCCACTTT
V gene: TRBV6-5
CDR3 length: 13
J gene: TRBJ1-6
D gene: -
clone size: -

CDR3 protein: CASSLALAGVSYEQYF
CDR3 DNA: TGTGCCAGCAGCTTGGCCCTAGCGGGAGTCTCCTACGAGCAGTACTTC
V gene: TRBV5-8
CDR3 length: 16
J gene: TRBJ2-7
D gene: TRBD2
clone size: -

CDR3 protein: CASSLGRAGTDTQYF
CDR3 DNA: TGTGCCAGCAGCCTCGGGAGAGCGGGGACAGATACGCAGTATTTT
V gene: TRBV7-9
CDR3 length: 15
J gene: TRBJ2-3
D gene: TRBD2
clone size: -

CDR3 protein: CASGKRQGSTEAFF
CDR3 DNA: TGCGCCAGCGGCAAACGACAGGGAAGCACTGAAGCTTTCTTT
V gene: TRBV5-1
CDR3 length: 14
J gene: TRBJ1-1
D gene: TRBD1
clone size: -